This T cell receptor beta chain was sequenced during a study of T-cell memory formation after mild COVID-19. Overall study context: TCR clusters mostly belonged to single donors.

This CDR3 has 13 residues. CDR1 MNHEY and CDR2 SMNVEV come from the germline V gene (reference sequence). V was pared by 3 bases and J by 3 bases, with 8 bases between. Overall study results and limits: Memory sampled before infection contained some responding clones, suggesting cross-reactive memory joined.

A single record per CDR3 protein comes from TCRdb applying MiXCR to the 5' RACE reads. The sample holds 300,000 to 350,000 distinct CDR3 sequences, roughly 13% seen once. In the case of this clonotype: The antigen is undetermined.

The J gene is TRBJ1-2, the V gene TRBV27, with D unresolved. The source of this sequence is a man between 18 and 35 years old who had mild COVID-19 (a few samples of this study predate the infection). Cell type and time point are not known. Sequencing used PBMCs or a T cell subset sorted from them (not recorded which). Here the CDR3 DNA reads TGTGCCAGCAGTTTCGGCAGCTACTATGGCTACACCTTC. Residues: CASSFGSYYGYTF.